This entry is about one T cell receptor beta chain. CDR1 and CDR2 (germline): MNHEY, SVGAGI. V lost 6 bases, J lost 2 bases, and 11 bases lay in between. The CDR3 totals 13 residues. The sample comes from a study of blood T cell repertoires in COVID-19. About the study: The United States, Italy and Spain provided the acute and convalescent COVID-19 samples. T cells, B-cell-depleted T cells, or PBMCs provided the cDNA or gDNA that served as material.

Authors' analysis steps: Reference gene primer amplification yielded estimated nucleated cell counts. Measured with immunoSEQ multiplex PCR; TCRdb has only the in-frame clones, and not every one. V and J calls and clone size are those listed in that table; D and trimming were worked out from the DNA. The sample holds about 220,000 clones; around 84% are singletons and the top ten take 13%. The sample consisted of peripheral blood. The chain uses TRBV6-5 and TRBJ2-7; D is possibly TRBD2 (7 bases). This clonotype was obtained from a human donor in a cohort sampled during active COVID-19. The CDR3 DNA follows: TGTGCCAGCAGGGGGGGGCCCGCCTACGAGCAGTACTTC. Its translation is CASRGGPAYEQYF.